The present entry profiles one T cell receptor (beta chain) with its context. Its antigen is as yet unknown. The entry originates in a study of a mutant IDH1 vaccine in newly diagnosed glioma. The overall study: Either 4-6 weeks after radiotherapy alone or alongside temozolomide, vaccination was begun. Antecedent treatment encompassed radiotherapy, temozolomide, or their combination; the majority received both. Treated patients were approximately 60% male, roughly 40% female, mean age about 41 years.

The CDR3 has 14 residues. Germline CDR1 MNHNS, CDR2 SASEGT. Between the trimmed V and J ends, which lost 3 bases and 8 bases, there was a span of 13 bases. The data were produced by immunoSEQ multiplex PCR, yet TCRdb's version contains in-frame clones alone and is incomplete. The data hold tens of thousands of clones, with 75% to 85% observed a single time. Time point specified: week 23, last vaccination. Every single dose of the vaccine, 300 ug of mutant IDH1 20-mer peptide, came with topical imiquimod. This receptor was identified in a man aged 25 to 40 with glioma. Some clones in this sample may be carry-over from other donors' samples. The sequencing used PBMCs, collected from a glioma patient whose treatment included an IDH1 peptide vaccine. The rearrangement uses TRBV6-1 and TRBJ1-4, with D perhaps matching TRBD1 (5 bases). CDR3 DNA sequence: TGTGCCAGCAGTGACTTGGGGCATGGGGAAAAACTGTTTTTT. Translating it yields CASSDLGHGEKLFF.